This TCR beta chain derives from a study of blood T cells in healthy people across ages. General study points: A strong correlation was seen between TCR beta diversity and naive T cell percentage. Older age went with lower TCR beta diversity per million T cells, in a roughly linear way.

Comments on this clonotype: The antigen is not known.

CDR3 length equals 13 residues. V was shortened by 2 bases and J by 7 bases, with 8 bases between the two germline ends. It was with a sample-barcoded 5' primer and a J-beta primer mix that a second PCR of roughly 7 to 12 cycles was run. TCRdb reprocessed the 5' RACE reads with MiXCR, giving one entry per CDR3 protein. Here the sample spans approximately 780,000 distinct CDR3 sequences, about 26% being singletons. This sample also appeared in a second study, on T cells of mothers and their children. According to that study: None of the identified T cell clones proved to be persistent microchimeric clones.

The J gene is TRBJ1-4, the V gene TRBV12-3 or TRBV12-4, with D perhaps matching TRBD1 (5 bases). Material for sequencing was blood. This TCR was recovered from a boy between 10 and 17 years old in good health. CDR3 region: CASSLFGGEKLFF. In DNA form, the CDR3 reads TGTGCCAGCAGTTTATTTGGGGGTGAAAAACTGTTTTTT.